The rows below give T cell receptor beta chains drawn from one sample of a study of T-cell memory formation after mild COVID-19. TCRdb redid the calling of the 5' RACE reads with MiXCR, one entry per CDR3 protein. The sample consists of about 100,000 distinct CDR3 sequences, around 10% of them appearing once. The sample was PBMCs or a T cell subset sorted from them (not recorded which). The receptors come from a man in his late teens or twenties who had mild COVID-19 (a few samples of this study predate the infection). Cell type and time point are not known. The conserved cysteine and the conserved F or W are not part of the CDR3 here. Each record gives: D gene, V gene, J gene, CDR3 protein. The D gene is left open where the match is weak.

d_gene: TRBD1
v_gene: TRBV4-1
j_gene: TRBJ1-5
CDR3aa: ASSPRTGINQPQH

d_gene: -
v_gene: TRBV11-2
j_gene: TRBJ1-4
CDR3aa: ASSFVRLGGEKLF

d_gene: -
v_gene: TRBV6-2/TRBV6-3
j_gene: TRBJ1-6
CDR3aa: ASSSGRWIGYSPLH

d_gene: -
v_gene: TRBV4-3
j_gene: TRBJ2-1
CDR3aa: ASSQEGQYNEQF

d_gene: -
v_gene: TRBV5-5
j_gene: TRBJ2-2
CDR3aa: ASSLLIGELF

d_gene: -
v_gene: TRBV5-1
j_gene: TRBJ1-1
CDR3aa: ASSPKVTGMGTEAF

d_gene: -
v_gene: TRBV29-1
j_gene: TRBJ2-3
CDR3aa: SVPRADTQY

d_gene: TRBD1
v_gene: TRBV6-1
j_gene: TRBJ1-1
CDR3aa: ASSDRVTEAF

d_gene: -
v_gene: TRBV5-4
j_gene: TRBJ2-1
CDR3aa: ASSSVPDSQF

d_gene: -
v_gene: TRBV7-2
j_gene: TRBJ2-5
CDR3aa: ASSPRGGVIQETQY

d_gene: TRBD1
v_gene: TRBV6-5
j_gene: TRBJ2-2
CDR3aa: ASRRQGYTGELF

d_gene: -
v_gene: TRBV12-3/TRBV12-4
j_gene: TRBJ2-7
CDR3aa: ASSYSTELYEQY

d_gene: -
v_gene: TRBV6-2/TRBV6-3
j_gene: TRBJ1-1
CDR3aa: ASSSGLNTEAF

d_gene: -
v_gene: TRBV10-3
j_gene: TRBJ2-7
CDR3aa: ATKDRYEQY